Detailed here is one T cell receptor beta chain. The antigen is not known. Per the germline V gene, CDR1 is SGHTA and CDR2 is FQGNSA. CDR3 length equals 14 residues. Trimming removed 4 bases at V and 0 bases at J, with 10 bases between. Researchers ran the PCR with 60 Vbeta and 13 Jbeta primers. The method was immunoSEQ multiplex PCR; TCRdb's version includes in-frame clones alone and lacks a portion of them. The data hold 200,000 or so clones, with about 81% observed a single time. This specimen comes from a study of cytomegalovirus exposure and HLA in healthy donors. The study's findings and limits: It was assumed in the presence/absence analyses that sequencing depth was roughly uniform across donors. Some highly shared sequence variants likely arose as a pipeline artifact.

The receptor was derived from a woman between 45 and 60 years old in good health and CMV-seropositive. Sequencing used PBMCs. The chain combines TRBV7-2 with TRBJ2-7; D uncertain. CDR3 coding DNA: TGTGCCAGCAGCTCCTCAGGTGGCTCCTACGAGCAGTACTTC. Translation: CASSSSGGSYEQYF. The full variable domain, in which reference TRBV7-2 and TRBJ2-7 provide the parts outside the CDR3, is GAGVSQSPSNKVTEKGKDVELRCDPISGHTALYWYRQSLGQGLEFLIYFQGNSAPDKSGLPSDRFSAERTGGSVSTLTIQRTQQEDSAVYLCASSSSGGSYEQYFGPGTRLTVT.